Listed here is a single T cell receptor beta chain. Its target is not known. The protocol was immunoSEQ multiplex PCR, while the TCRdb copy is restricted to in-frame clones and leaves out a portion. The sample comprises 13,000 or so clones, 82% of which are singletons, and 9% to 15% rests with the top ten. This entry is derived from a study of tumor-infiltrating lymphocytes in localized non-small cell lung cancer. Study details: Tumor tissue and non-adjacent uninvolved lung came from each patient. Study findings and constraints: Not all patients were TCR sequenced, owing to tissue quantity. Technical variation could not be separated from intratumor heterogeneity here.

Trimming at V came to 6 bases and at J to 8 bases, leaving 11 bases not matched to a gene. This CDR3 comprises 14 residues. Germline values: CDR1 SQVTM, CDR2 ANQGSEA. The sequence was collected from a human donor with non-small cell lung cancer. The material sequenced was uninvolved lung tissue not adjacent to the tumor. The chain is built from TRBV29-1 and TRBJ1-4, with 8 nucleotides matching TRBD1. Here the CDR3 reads CSVGGSGTGEKLFF. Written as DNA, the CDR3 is TGCAGCGTGGGGGGGTCCGGGACAGGAGAAAAACTGTTTTTT.